The 19 T cell receptor beta chains below were found in one sample sequenced in a study of OX40 agonist ivuxolimab in advanced cancers. Here immunoSEQ multiplex PCR was the method, and the copy in TCRdb shows in-frame clones only, minus some. The profile shows around 100,000 clones, about nine tenths of them singletons. Sequences were derived from CD4+ or CD8+ T cells sorted from blood, sampled in a trial of the OX40 agonist ivuxolimab. The receptors were gathered from an adult with an advanced solid tumor such as melanoma, head and neck, liver or kidney cancer.

The V call is TRBV19, the J call TRBJ1-5; 9 bases agree with TRBD1. CDR3 length: 19 residues. Trimming took 7 bases from V and 0 from J; bases not matched to a gene: 16. In germline, CDR1 is LNHDA, CDR2 SQIVND (reference sequence). The CDR3 DNA reads TGTGCCAGTACCACGTGGACAGGGGCCACGGACTATAGCAATCAGCCCCAGCATTTT. This codes for CASTTWTGATDYSNQPQHF.

The rearrangement uses TRBV7-8 and TRBJ2-7; perhaps TRBD2 as D (6 bases). Trimming cost V 3 bases and J 0 bases, with 9 bases left between them. Germline V gene sequence: CDR1 SGHVS, CDR2 FQNEAQ. The CDR3 is 14 amino acids. The CDR3 region is CASSFRRDSYEQYF. The DNA for the CDR3 is TGTGCCAGCAGCTTTAGGCGGGACTCCTACGAGCAGTACTTC.

The V and J genes are TRBV4-2 and TRBJ1-4; perhaps TRBD1 as D (6 bases). V lost 1 base and J 0 bases, leaving 15 bases between the germline ends. The CDR3 has 18 amino acids. In germline, CDR1 is LGHNA, CDR2 YNFKEQ. The CDR3 is CASSQVTSGGPTNEKLFF. The CDR3 DNA reads as TGTGCCAGCAGCCAAGTTACTTCCGGGGGGCCAACTAATGAAAAACTGTTTTTT.

The rearrangement links TRBV30 to TRBJ2-5, with 10 nucleotides matching TRBD2. The J segment lost 4 bases and the V segment lost 0 bases, leaving 8 bases of the junction unmatched. The CDR3 is made up of 16 amino acids. The germline V gene encodes CDR1 GTSNPN and CDR2 SVGIG (reference sequence). The DNA of the CDR3 is TGTGCCTGGAGTGTGGGAGCGGCTAGCGGGGGAGAGACCCAGTACTTC. Amino acids: CAWSVGAASGGETQYF. The whole variable domain, remainder taken from reference TRBV30 and TRBJ2-5, is SQTIHQWPATLVQPVGSPLSLECTVEGTSNPNLYWYRQAAGRGLQLLFYSVGIGQISSEVPQNLSASRPQDRQFILSSKKLLLSDSGFYLCAWSVGAASGGETQYFGPGTRLLVL.

The V gene is TRBV9, the J gene TRBJ1-6, with D possibly being TRBD1 (5 bases). Trimming took 0 bases from V and 10 from J, leaving 11 bases between them. Germline CDR1 and CDR2: SGDLS and YYNGEE. The CDR3 runs to 14 residues. CDR3 protein: CASSVEWGDSPLHF. CDR3 DNA sequence: TGTGCCAGCAGCGTAGAATGGGGGGACTCACCCCTCCACTTT. The full variable domain, completed using reference TRBV9 and TRBJ1-6, is DSGVTQTPKHLITATGQRVTLRCSPRSGDLSVYWYQQSLDQGLQFLIQYYNGEERAKGNILERFSAQQFPDLHSELNLSSLELGDSALYFCASSVEWGDSPLHFGNGTRLTVT.

This chain joins TRBV11-1 and TRBJ1-1; perhaps TRBD1 as D (5 bases). V lost 3 bases, J lost 6 bases, and 20 bases lay in between. This CDR3 region has 16 residues. Germline CDR1 reads SGHAT; CDR2 reads FQDESV (reference sequence). The CDR3 sequence: CASSLKGPQPGAEAFF. The CDR3 coding sequence is TGTGCCAGCAGCTTGAAGGGGCCACAGCCGGGGGCTGAAGCTTTCTTT.

This chain connects TRBV11-2 to TRBJ1-3; D remains ambiguous. CDR1 SGHAT and CDR2 FQNNGV come from the germline V gene. The CDR3 sequence is 15 residues long. Trimming removed 5 bases at V and 0 bases at J, with 11 bases between. The CDR3 spells CASSQWSISGNTIYF. The CDR3 DNA reads as TGTGCCAGCAGCCAATGGTCGATCTCTGGAAACACCATATATTTT.

The genes are TRBV11-2 and TRBJ2-1; 8 bases line up with TRBD2. Unmatched junction bases numbered 10, after V lost 5 bases and J lost 7 bases. The CDR3 has 15 residues. The germline CDR1 and CDR2 sequences are SGHAT and FQNNGV. Here the CDR3 reads CASSPRGEGGNEQFF. The DNA of the CDR3 is TGTGCCAGCAGCCCGCGGGGGGAGGGAGGTAATGAGCAGTTCTTC.

This sequence joins TRBV6-1 and TRBJ2-3; no definite D call. Germline V gene sequence: CDR1 MNHNS, CDR2 SASEGT. With 2 bases removed from V and 1 base from J, the gap between germline ends came to 19 bases. This CDR3 region has 18 residues. CDR3 nucleotides: TGTGCCAGCAGTGAATTTCGGGCCGGAGTCGGGCGCACAGATACGCAGTATTTT. This gives the protein CASSEFRAGVGRTDTQYF.

The chain recombines TRBV5-5 with TRBJ2-1; tentative D call: TRBD2 (6 bases). The CDR3 contains 17 residues. Trimming pared 0 bases from V and 5 bases from J, leaving 18 bases between. Germline loops: CDR1 SGHKS, CDR2 YYEKEE (reference sequence). The CDR3 DNA reads as TGTGCCAGCAGCTTGGTCGGTGGGGGACTGGTCCACAATGAGCAGTTCTTC. It specifies CASSLVGGGLVHNEQFF. The variable domain in full, with the rest retrieved from reference TRBV5-5 and TRBJ2-1, is DAGVTQSPTHLIKTRGQQVTLRCSPISGHKSVSWYQQVLGQGPQFIFQYYEKEERGRGNFPDRFSARQFPNYSSELNVNALLLGDSALYLCASSLVGGGLVHNEQFFGPGTRLTVL.

The chain uses TRBV5-4 and TRBJ2-1; D is ambiguous. The V end was cut by 0 bases, the J end by 7 bases, with 14 bases between. The CDR3 length is 15 residues. Looked up from germline, CDR1 is SGHNT and CDR2 is YYREEE (reference sequence). CDR3 sequence: CASSLGSLQVNEQFF. The CDR3 region has the DNA TGTGCCAGCAGCTTGGGGAGTCTTCAGGTAAATGAGCAGTTCTTC. The full variable domain, in which reference TRBV5-4 and TRBJ2-1 provide the parts outside the CDR3, is ETGVTQSPTHLIKTRGQQVTLRCSSQSGHNTVSWYQQALGQGPQFIFQYYREEENGRGNFPPRFSGLQFPNYSSELNVNALELDDSALYLCASSLGSLQVNEQFFGPGTRLTVL.

The chain carries TRBV14 and TRBJ2-2; D unresolved. Deletions cut 3 bases from V and 4 bases from J, with 9 bases between. In germline, CDR1 is SGHDN, CDR2 FVKESK. The CDR3 runs 14 residues. CDR3 sequence reads: CASSHSTVTGELFF. The CDR3 DNA reads TGTGCCAGCAGCCACTCCACGGTCACCGGGGAGCTGTTTTTT.

This chain joins TRBV7-9 and TRBJ2-7; D remains unclear. CDR3 length: 12 amino acids. Germline V gene sequence: CDR1 SEHNR, CDR2 FQNEAQ (reference sequence). V was shortened by 4 bases and J by 3 bases, with 7 bases between the two germline ends. The DNA of the CDR3 is TGTGCCAGCAGCTCGGACGGCTACGAGCAGTACTTC. It is translated as CASSSDGYEQYF. Full variable domain (missing parts from reference TRBV7-9 and TRBJ2-7): DTGVSQNPRHKITKRGQNVTFRCDPISEHNRLYWYRQTLGQGPEFLTYFQNEAQLEKSRLLSDRFSAERPKGSFSTLEIQRTEQGDSAMYLCASSSDGYEQYFGPGTRLTVT.

This chain uses TRBV28 with TRBJ2-7; 10 bases are shared with TRBD1. J gave up 5 bases and V 2 bases, and 6 bases lay outside the gene matches. This CDR3 comprises 15 residues. Germline V gives CDR1 MDHEN, CDR2 SYDVKM. The CDR3 region has the DNA TGTGCCAGCAGTTTACCCGGGACAGGGGTCCACGAGCAGTACTTC. This translates into CASSLPGTGVHEQYF.

The V call is TRBV11-2, the J call TRBJ2-5; possible D gene TRBD1, 5 bases. Looked up from germline, CDR1 is SGHAT and CDR2 is FQNNGV. CDR3 size: 13 residues. Trimming pared 4 bases from V and 3 bases from J, leaving 9 bases between. The CDR3 DNA follows: TGTGCCAGCAGCTCAAGCAGGGAAGAGACCCAGTACTTC. This translates into CASSSSREETQYF.

The chain joins TRBV6-1 to TRBJ2-3; D may be TRBD2 (6 bases). The CDR3 consists of 15 residues. CDR1 and CDR2 from the germline V gene are MNHNS and SASEGT. V lost 7 bases and J 2 bases, leaving 16 bases between the germline ends. The CDR3 DNA is TGTGCCAGCATTTTTTCTCGGAGGGTCACAGATACGCAGTATTTT. Translating it yields CASIFSRRVTDTQYF.

This chain joins TRBV9 and TRBJ2-5; D uncertain. Germline V gives CDR1 SGDLS, CDR2 YYNGEE. Trimming took off 0 bases at V and 2 bases at J, with 20 bases between the two ends. The CDR3 runs 18 residues. The CDR3 DNA is TGTGCCAGCAGCGTAGCTACAAGGGTGGAAGGTCGGCAAGAGACCCAGTACTTC. Translated: CASSVATRVEGRQETQYF. Together with reference TRBV9 and TRBJ2-5, the CDR3 gives the full variable domain: DSGVTQTPKHLITATGQRVTLRCSPRSGDLSVYWYQQSLDQGLQFLIQYYNGEERAKGNILERFSAQQFPDLHSELNLSSLELGDSALYFCASSVATRVEGRQETQYFGPGTRLLVL.

This chain uses TRBV30 with TRBJ2-7; the D gene is possibly TRBD2 (5 bases). V gave up 0 bases and J gave up 0 bases, with 24 bases separating them. This CDR3 has 19 amino acids. Looked up from germline, CDR1 is GTSNPN and CDR2 is SVGIG (reference sequence). CDR3 in amino acids: CAWSVLPRRGLPSSYEQYF. CDR3 bases: TGTGCCTGGAGTGTACTCCCGCGACGCGGACTCCCCAGCTCCTACGAGCAGTACTTC.

The chain recombines TRBV27 with TRBJ2-7; no definite D call. Trimming took 2 bases from V and 3 from J, leaving 23 bases between them. This CDR3 has 18 amino acids. CDR1 and CDR2 (germline): MNHEY, SMNVEV (reference sequence). The CDR3 nucleotides read TGTGCCAGCAGTTTAACCTTTCGGGTCGGCACAGTATTCTACGAGCAGTACTTC. Translated, it gives CASSLTFRVGTVFYEQYF.